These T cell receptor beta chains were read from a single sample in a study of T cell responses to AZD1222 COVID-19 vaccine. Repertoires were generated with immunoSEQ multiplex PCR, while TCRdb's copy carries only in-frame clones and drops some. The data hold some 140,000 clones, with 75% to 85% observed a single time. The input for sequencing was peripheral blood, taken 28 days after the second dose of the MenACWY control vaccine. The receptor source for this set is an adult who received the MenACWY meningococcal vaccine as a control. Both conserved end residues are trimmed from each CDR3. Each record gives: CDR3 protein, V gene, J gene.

ASSLDRFYGYT,TRBV5-5,TRBJ1-2
ASSPDRDGALGGYT,TRBV11-2,TRBJ1-2
ASSYRTGGTEAF,TRBV6-5,TRBJ1-1
ASSLAGLIEAF,TRBV12-3/TRBV12-4,TRBJ1-1
SVGGTGNQPQH,TRBV29-1,TRBJ1-5
ASSRDRGLNEQF,TRBV5-8,TRBJ2-1
ASSLPGQKGYT,TRBV5-5,TRBJ1-2
ASSKAGAGGPETQY,TRBV21-1,TRBJ2-5
ASSSGPRDSPLH,TRBV6-6,TRBJ1-6
ASGWDRFYEQY,TRBV12-5,TRBJ2-7
ASSLEGMAF,TRBV5-1,TRBJ1-1
ASRLGQETQY,TRBV5-1,TRBJ2-5
ASIFGWGSGMNEQY,TRBV2,TRBJ2-7
ASSYPRAGKSF,TRBV6-5,TRBJ1-1
ASAVGFYGYT,TRBV28,TRBJ1-2
ASSLSVQETQY,TRBV7-2,TRBJ2-5
ASSLTLGGTGDTQY,TRBV7-3,TRBJ2-3
ASSIKGTLSYNEQF,TRBV19,TRBJ2-1
ASSLGGSGTRTDTQY,TRBV11-2,TRBJ2-3
ASSFGTGIAF,TRBV12-3/TRBV12-4,TRBJ1-1
ASSHGTSGTDTQY,TRBV6-5,TRBJ2-3
ASSPPGAGLNEKLF,TRBV18,TRBJ1-4
ASSPDRSAGGYT,TRBV6-5,TRBJ1-2
ASSQDLAGLGEKLF,TRBV14,TRBJ1-4
ASSLSGGETQY,TRBV5-1,TRBJ2-5
ASTSSRIRSSGGYT,TRBV5-4,TRBJ1-2
ASSLGPLGGYGYT,TRBV7-9,TRBJ1-2
ASRGNGYT,TRBV2,TRBJ1-2
ASSISGGGEKLF,TRBV19,TRBJ1-4
ATSGITGPSSYNEQF,TRBV24-1,TRBJ2-1
ASLQGSSGNTIY,TRBV6-5,TRBJ1-3
ASGLAQVSYEQY,TRBV12-5,TRBJ2-7
ASRVRDSYNSPLH,TRBV6-4,TRBJ1-6
ASSLLQGARTGELF,TRBV5-6,TRBJ2-2
ASSGDRNYGYT,TRBV2,TRBJ1-2
ASSPGLLKSLGYT,TRBV5-5,TRBJ1-2
ASSSSGQPQH,TRBV7-9,TRBJ1-5
ASSPRAGGLQH,TRBV18,TRBJ1-5
ASSEAPGAIGNTIY,TRBV6-1,TRBJ1-3
ASSVGDSGYADTQY,TRBV9,TRBJ2-3
SVETAPGGPGDYGYT,TRBV29-1,TRBJ1-2
ASSLDRGDYNEQF,TRBV11-2,TRBJ2-1
ARENRGASEAF,TRBV30,TRBJ1-1
ASSSRGLNYGYT,TRBV19,TRBJ1-2
ASSVASGIPTQY,TRBV9,TRBJ2-3